This T cell receptor (beta chain) was observed in a study of T cells after yellow fever vaccination. Study at large: SMART-Seq v4 Ultra Low Input prepared libraries from low-cell fractions. Study findings and constraints: The booster response re-showed most primary clones: around 95% CD4, around 87% CD8.

This clonotype has only a few counts. The antigen remains unidentified. By 5'RACE template switching, TCR cDNA was produced, with a universal primer site and UMIs added in the process. TCRdb fed the 5' RACE reads into MiXCR, producing one record per CDR3 protein. The repertoire holds about 510,000 distinct CDR3 sequences, with 21% as singletons. The specimen comprised PBMCs, sampled approximately 22 days after the first yellow fever vaccination. This clonotype was sampled from a man between 18 and 29 years old who received the YFV17D yellow fever vaccine.

The CDR3 here is CASSFWSGGAYNEQFF. The DNA of the CDR3 is TGTGCCAGCAGCTTCTGGAGCGGGGGGGCCTACAATGAGCAGTTCTTC. The chain combines TRBV7-2 with TRBJ2-1; 10 bases map to TRBD2. This CDR3 contains 16 residues. J lost 2 bases, V lost 3 bases, and 4 bases had no gene match. Per the germline V gene, CDR1 is SGHTA and CDR2 is FQGNSA.